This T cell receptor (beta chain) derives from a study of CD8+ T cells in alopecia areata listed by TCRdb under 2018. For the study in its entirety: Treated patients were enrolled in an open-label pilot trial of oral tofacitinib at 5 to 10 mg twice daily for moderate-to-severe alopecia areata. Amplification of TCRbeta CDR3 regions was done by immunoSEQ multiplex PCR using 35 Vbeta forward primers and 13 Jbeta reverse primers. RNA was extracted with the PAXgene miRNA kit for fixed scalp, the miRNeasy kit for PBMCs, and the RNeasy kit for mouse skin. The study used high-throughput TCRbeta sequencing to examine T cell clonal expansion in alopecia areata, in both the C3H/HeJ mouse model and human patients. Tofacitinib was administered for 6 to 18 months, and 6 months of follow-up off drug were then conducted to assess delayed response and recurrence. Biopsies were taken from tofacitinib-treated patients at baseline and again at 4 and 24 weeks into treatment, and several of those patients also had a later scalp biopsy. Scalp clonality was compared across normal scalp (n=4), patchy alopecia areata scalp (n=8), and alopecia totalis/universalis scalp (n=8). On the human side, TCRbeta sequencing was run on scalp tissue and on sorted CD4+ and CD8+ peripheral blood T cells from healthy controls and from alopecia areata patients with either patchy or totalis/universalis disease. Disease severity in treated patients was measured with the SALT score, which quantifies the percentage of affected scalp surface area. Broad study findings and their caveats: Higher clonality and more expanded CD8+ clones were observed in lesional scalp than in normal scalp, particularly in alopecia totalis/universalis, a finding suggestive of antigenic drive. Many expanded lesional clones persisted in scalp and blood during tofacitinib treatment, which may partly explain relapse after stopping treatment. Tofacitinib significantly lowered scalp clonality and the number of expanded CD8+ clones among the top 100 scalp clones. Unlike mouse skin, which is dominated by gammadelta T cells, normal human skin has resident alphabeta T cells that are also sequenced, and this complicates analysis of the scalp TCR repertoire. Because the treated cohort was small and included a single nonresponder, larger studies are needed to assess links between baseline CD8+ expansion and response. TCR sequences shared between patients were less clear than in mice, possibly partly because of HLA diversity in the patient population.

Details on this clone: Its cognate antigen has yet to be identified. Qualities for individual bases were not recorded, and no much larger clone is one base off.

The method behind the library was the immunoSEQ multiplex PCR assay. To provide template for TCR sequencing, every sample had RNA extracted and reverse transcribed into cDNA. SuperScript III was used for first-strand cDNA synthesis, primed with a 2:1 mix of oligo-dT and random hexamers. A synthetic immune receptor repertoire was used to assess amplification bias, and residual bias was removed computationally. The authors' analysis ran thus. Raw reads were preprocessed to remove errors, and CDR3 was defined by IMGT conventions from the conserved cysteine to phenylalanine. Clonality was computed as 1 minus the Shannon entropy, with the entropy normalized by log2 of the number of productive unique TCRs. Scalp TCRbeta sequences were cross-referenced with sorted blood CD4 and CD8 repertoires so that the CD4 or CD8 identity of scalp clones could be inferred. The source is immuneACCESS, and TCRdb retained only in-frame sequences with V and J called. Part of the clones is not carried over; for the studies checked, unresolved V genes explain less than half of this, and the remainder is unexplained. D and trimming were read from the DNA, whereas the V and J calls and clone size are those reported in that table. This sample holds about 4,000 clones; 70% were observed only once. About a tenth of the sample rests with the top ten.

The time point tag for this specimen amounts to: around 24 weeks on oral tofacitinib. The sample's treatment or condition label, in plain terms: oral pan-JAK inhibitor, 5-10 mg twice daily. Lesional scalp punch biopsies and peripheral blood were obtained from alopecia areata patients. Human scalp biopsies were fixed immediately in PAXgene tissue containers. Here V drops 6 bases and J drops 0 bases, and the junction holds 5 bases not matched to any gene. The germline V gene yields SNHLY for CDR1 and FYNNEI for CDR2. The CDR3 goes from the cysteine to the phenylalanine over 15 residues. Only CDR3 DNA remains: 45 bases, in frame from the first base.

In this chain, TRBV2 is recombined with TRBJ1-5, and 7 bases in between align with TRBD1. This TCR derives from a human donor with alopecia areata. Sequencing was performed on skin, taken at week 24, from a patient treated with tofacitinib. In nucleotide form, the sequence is TGTGCCAGCAGAGGGACAGTTAATAGCAATCAGCCCCAGCATTTT. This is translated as CASRGTVNSNQPQHF.